This T cell receptor beta chain was recovered during a study of T cells in Graves' hyperthyroidism and ophthalmopathy. Amplified TCR beta CDR3 regions derived from RNA transcripts. First-round RT-PCR with HTBI primers amplified the TCR CDR3 region. TCRdb reprocessed the multiplex PCR reads with MiXCR, giving one entry per CDR3 protein. The sample has 250,000 to 300,000 distinct CDR3 sequences, about an eighth seen once. Trimming cost V 2 bases and J 3 bases, with 7 bases left between them. The CDR3 has 13 residues. Looked up from germline, CDR1 is MDHEN and CDR2 is SYDVKM. Ten or more counts support this clonotype.

The J gene is TRBJ2-5, the V gene TRBV28; D is undetermined. Sequencing was done on a sample of blood. This TCR was recovered from a woman in her twenties or thirties with Graves' hyperthyroidism that later progressed to Graves' ophthalmopathy. DNA of the CDR3: TGTGCCAGCAGTTTAAACAGTGAAGAGACCCAGTACTTC. This gives the protein CASSLNSEETQYF.